The 8 T cell receptor beta chains below were found in one sample sequenced in a study of shared clonotypes between healthy human individuals. Clones were sequenced by immunoSEQ multiplex PCR, and TCRdb holds only the in-frame ones, with some missing. The table lists around 2.5 million clones, approximately 94% of them singletons. Material: naive CD4+ T cells from PBMCs. The subset is: CD45RA+ positively selected. These receptors all come from a man aged 18 to 30 in good health. Some clones in this sample may be carry-over from other donors' samples.

This clone was picked up a small number of times. The gene calls are TRBV7-3 and TRBJ1-1; a weak D match, TRBD1 (5 bases). CDR3 length: 13 amino acids. V was clipped by 5 bases and J by 5 bases, with 12 bases between them. Germline values: CDR1 SGHTA, CDR2 FQGTGA. The DNA of the CDR3 is TGTGCCAGCAGCGCCCGGGCAGGGACTGAAGCTTTCTTT. It specifies CASSARAGTEAFF.

The genes are TRBV6-6 and TRBJ2-3; TRBD2 might be the D (6 bases). The CDR3 is 15 amino acids. Trimming shortened V by 4 bases and J by 0 bases, and 11 bases separated the two germline ends. Germline V lookup: CDR1 MNHNY, CDR2 SVGAGI (reference sequence). This CDR3 is CASSSPRGSTDTQYF. The CDR3 DNA is TGTGCCAGCAGTTCACCTCGGGGGAGCACAGATACGCAGTATTTT.

This chain links TRBV5-3 with TRBJ2-1; TRBD2 matches at 11 bases. Being an ORF, TRBV5-3 has a function that is uncertain. The CDR3 has 17 amino acids. The junction had 6 bases not matched to a gene; V was cut back by 4 bases and J by 0 bases. CDR3 sequence (DNA): TGTGCCAGAAGCCCAAGACTAGCGGGGAGCTCCTACAATGAGCAGTTCTTC. Protein sequence: CARSPRLAGSSYNEQFF.

Of note for this clone: Other DNA sequences in the sample encode the same CDR3. The rearrangement joins TRBV9 to TRBJ2-3, with D possibly being TRBD1 (5 bases). Germline V CDR1 and CDR2: SGDLS, YYNGEE. The CDR3 is 15 amino acids. V was cut by 2 bases and J by 0 bases, with 10 bases left in between. The CDR3 sequence: CASSVVGASTDTQYF. The CDR3 DNA follows: TGTGCCAGCAGCGTTGTAGGGGCCAGCACAGATACGCAGTATTTT.

The rearrangement links TRBV18 to TRBJ1-4; a weak D match, TRBD1 (5 bases). This CDR3 contains 16 residues. Per the germline V gene, CDR1 is KGHSH and CDR2 is LQKENI. V lost 3 bases and J lost 7, with 18 bases in between. The CDR3: CASSPLDGRVGEKLFF. CDR3 DNA: TGTGCCAGCTCACCCCTAGATGGCAGGGTTGGTGAAAAACTGTTTTTT.

CDR3 sequence (DNA): TGCGCCAGCAGCCCACACGGCGGGAGTTCAGATACGCAGTATTTT. Protein sequence: CASSPHGGSSDTQYF. J is TRBJ2-3 and V is TRBV5-1; TRBD2 agrees at 7 bases. V dropped 4 bases and J dropped 4; count of bases not matched to a gene: 9. Germline CDR1 SGHRS, CDR2 YFSETQ. The CDR3 covers 15 residues.

V usage is TRBV5-1 and J usage is TRBJ1-1; D is unresolved. The CDR3 covers 15 residues. V was shortened by 6 bases and J by 3 bases, with 18 bases between the two germline ends. Per the germline V gene, CDR1 is SGHRS and CDR2 is YFSETQ. The CDR3 region is CASMRGSVLDTEAFF. DNA of the CDR3: TGCGCCAGCATGCGGGGTTCCGTTTTGGACACTGAAGCTTTCTTT. The full variable domain, in which reference TRBV5-1 and TRBJ1-1 provide the parts outside the CDR3, is KAGVTQTPRYLIKTRGQQVTLSCSPISGHRSVSWYQQTPGQGLQFLFEYFSETQRNKGNFPGRFSGRQFSNSRSEMNVSTLELGDSALYLCASMRGSVLDTEAFFGQGTRLTVV.

DNA of the CDR3: TGTGCCATCAGAACCGGCAGGCTAGCGGGAGGTGACAATGAGCAGTTCTTC. Protein sequence: CAIRTGRLAGGDNEQFF. This chain links TRBV10-3 with TRBJ2-1; 11 bases match TRBD2. The V gene end was trimmed by 6 bases and the J gene end by 5 bases; junction bases not matched to a gene: 12. The V gene's germline CDR1 is ENHRY and CDR2 SYGVKD. The CDR3 runs 17 residues.